This T cell receptor beta chain derives from a study of T cells after posttransplantation cyclophosphamide listed by TCRdb under 2016. With regard to the full study: Using TRB sequencing, the study followed how the T cell repertoire rebuilt after myeloablative bone marrow transplantation with posttransplantation cyclophosphamide given as GVHD prophylaxis. Blood from every one of the 30 to 35 PTCy patients who had 1-year posttransplant specimens underwent TRB sequencing. Public TRB sequences were searched against a database of over 3,600 sequences associated with responses to pathogens, tumor antigens, self-antigens and alloantigens. Samples from 30 to 35 PTCy-treated patients, along with samples from around 16 of their related bone marrow donors, underwent antigen receptor sequencing. Because TRA and TRB clonality correlated tightly in fewer than ten samples, the subsequent TCR analyses were limited to TRB only. In 3 patients, up to roughly 3 additional blood samples taken between 2 and 5.2 years after transplant also underwent TRB sequencing, as did pretransplant blood from 4 patients. Overall study results and their limits: Across some 45 patients, TRB clonality was highly associated with recipient CMV seropositivity and CMV reactivation, and PTCy diversity was similar to diversity in CNI/methotrexate controls. At 1-2 months, donor-recipient similarity was low but rose over the first year, and the later blood repertoires were often dominated by donor CD8+ memory clones. The TRB repertoires of T cells infiltrating skin or the GI tract showed only limited overlap with the TRB repertoires found in blood.

A note on this clone: Its antigen is still unknown. Per-base qualities were not stored, and no clone one base away is much larger.

Sequences GTSNPN (CDR1) and SVGIG (CDR2) are obtained from the germline V gene (reference sequence). Unmatched junction bases come to 9, with V trimmed by 0 bases and J by 11 bases. From its cysteine to its phenylalanine, the CDR3 spans 14 amino acids. The retained sequence is limited to the CDR3, 42 bases, with the frame set at the first base. Genomic DNA was used for TRB sequencing, which was performed with the immunoSEQ assay at survey resolution or with the hsTCRB kit. In the source study's methods: The immunoSEQ software handled the initial read processing, while the LymphoSeq R package was used for the repertoire analyses. Clonality was calculated as 1 minus normalized Shannon entropy, and the Gini coefficient was also calculated for each TRB dataset. To infer phenotypes in unsorted samples, TRB sequences from sorted subsets of the recipient or donor were mapped onto unsorted samples from the same recipient. This immuneACCESS table, as held by TCRdb, lists in-frame sequences with V and J called but not all clones. Of the missing ones, under half trace to an unresolved V gene in checked studies; the others have no known cause. That table gives V, J and clone size, and the DNA gave D and trimming. There are tens of thousands of clones in this sample, and none of them is a singleton. The ten top clones hold less than 7.5% of the sample.

On the day of marrow donation, related bone marrow donors gave peripheral blood samples. Peripheral blood and bone marrow mononuclear cells were isolated by Ficoll-Hypaque density centrifugation and were cryopreserved. The chain uses TRBV30 and TRBJ1-1; 10 central bases correspond to TRBD1. Sequences were obtained from PBMCs. This TCR came from a woman in her 50s in good health and a related stem cell transplant donor. The CDR3 amino acid sequence is: CAWSVGTGEVAAFF. The base sequence is TGTGCCTGGAGTGTTGGGACAGGGGAGGTTGCGGCTTTCTTT. This CDR3, with the reference TRBV30 and TRBJ1-1 proteins standing in past its ends, gives the full variable domain SQTIHQWPATLVQPVGSPLSLECTVEGTSNPNLYWYRQAAGRGLQLLFYSVGIGQISSEVPQNLSASRPQDRQFILSSKKLLLSDSGFYLCAWSVGTGEVAAFFGQGTRLTVV.